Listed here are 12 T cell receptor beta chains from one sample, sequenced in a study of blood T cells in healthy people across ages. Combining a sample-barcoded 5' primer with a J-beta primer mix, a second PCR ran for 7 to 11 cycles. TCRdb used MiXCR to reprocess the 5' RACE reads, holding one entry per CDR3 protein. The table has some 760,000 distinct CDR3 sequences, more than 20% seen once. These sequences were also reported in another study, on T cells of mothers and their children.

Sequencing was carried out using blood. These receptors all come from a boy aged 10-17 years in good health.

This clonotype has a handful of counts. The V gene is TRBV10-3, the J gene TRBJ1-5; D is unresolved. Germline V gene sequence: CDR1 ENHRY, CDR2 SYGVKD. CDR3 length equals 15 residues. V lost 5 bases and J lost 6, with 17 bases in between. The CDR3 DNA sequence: TGTGCCATCAGTCCGGGCGTCAGAGATAGTCAGCCCCAGCATTTT. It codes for CAISPGVRDSQPQHF.

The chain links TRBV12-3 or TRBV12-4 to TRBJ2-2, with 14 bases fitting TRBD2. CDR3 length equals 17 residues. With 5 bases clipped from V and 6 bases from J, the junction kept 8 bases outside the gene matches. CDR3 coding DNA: TGTGCCAGCAGTCCGGGACTAGCGGGAGTAAGGGCCGGGGAGCTGTTTTTT. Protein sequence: CASSPGLAGVRAGELFF.

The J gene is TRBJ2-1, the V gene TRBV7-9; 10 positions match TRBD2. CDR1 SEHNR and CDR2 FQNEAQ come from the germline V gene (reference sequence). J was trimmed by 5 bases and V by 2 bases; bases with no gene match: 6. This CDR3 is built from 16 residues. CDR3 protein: CASSLLAGGFNNEQFF. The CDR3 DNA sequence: TGTGCCAGCAGCTTATTAGCGGGAGGATTTAACAATGAGCAGTTCTTC.

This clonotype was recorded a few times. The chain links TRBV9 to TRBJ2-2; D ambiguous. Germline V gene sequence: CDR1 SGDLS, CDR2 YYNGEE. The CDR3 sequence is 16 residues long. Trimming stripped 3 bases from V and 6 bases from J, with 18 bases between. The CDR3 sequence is CASSGLRTSAAGELFF. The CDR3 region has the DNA TGTGCCAGCAGCGGGCTAAGGACGAGCGCGGCCGGGGAGCTGTTTTTT.

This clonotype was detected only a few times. The CDR3 DNA follows: TGTGCCAGTAGTATAGTACCGCCTGATACGCAGTATTTT. It yields the protein CASSIVPPDTQYF. This sequence joins TRBV19 and TRBJ2-3; D not resolved. Germline V lookup: CDR1 LNHDA, CDR2 SQIVND (reference sequence). The CDR3 runs to 13 residues. V lost 1 base and J 6 bases, leaving 8 bases between the germline ends.

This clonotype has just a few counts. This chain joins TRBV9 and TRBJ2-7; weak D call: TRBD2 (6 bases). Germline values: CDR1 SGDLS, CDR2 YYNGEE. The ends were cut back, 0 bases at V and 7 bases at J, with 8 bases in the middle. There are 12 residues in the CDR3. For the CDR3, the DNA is TGTGCCAGCAGCGTAGTGGAGGGGGAGCAGTACTTC. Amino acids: CASSVVEGEQYF.

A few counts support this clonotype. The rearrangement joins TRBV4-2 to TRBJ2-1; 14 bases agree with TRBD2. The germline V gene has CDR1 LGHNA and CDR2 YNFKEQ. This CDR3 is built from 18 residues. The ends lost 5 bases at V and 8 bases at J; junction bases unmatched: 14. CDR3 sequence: CASSFGSGTSGSTDEQFF. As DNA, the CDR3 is TGTGCCAGCAGCTTCGGCTCCGGGACTAGCGGGAGTACAGATGAGCAGTTCTTC.

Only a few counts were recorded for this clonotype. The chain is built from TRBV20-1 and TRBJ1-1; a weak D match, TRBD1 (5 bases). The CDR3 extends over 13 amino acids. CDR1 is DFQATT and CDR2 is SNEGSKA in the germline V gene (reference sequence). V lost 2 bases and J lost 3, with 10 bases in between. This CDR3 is CSARPPGDTEAFF. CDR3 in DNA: TGCAGTGCTAGACCCCCGGGGGACACTGAAGCTTTCTTT.

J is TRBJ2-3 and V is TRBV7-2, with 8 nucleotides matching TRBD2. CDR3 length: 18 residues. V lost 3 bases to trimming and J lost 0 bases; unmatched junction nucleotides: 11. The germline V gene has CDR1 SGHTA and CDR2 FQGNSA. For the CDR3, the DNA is TGTGCCAGCAGCTTTGGTGCTAGCGGGCAACCTAGCACAGATACGCAGTATTTT. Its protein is CASSFGASGQPSTDTQYF.

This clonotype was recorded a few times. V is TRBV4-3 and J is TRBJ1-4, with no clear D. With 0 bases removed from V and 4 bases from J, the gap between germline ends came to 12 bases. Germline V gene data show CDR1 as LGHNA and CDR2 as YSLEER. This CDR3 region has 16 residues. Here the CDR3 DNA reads TGCGCCAGCAGCCAAGATTCCCAGGCTCTTAATGAAAAACTGTTTTTT. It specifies CASSQDSQALNEKLFF.

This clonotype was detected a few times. The CDR3 sequence is CASSQTIVMNTEAFF. CDR3 coding DNA: TGCGCCAGCAGTCAGACCATTGTCATGAACACTGAAGCTTTCTTT. The chain has TRBV5-1 and TRBJ1-1; D gene unclear. Germline V lookup: CDR1 SGHRS, CDR2 YFSETQ. The CDR3 consists of 15 residues. Trimming left V 5 bases short and J 0 bases short, with 14 bases between.

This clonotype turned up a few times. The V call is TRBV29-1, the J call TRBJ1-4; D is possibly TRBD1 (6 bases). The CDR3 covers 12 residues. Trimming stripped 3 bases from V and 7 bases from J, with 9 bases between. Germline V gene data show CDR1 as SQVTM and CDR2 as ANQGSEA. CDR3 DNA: TGCAGCGTTGAGGTACAGGGTGAAAAACTGTTTTTT. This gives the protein CSVEVQGEKLFF.